Included here is one T cell receptor beta chain sequence, with context. Its antigen remains unidentified. The sample holds no much larger clone one base away, and base qualities are not on file. The method behind the library was the immunoSEQ multiplex PCR assay. The multiplex PCR relied on a mix of 60 forward primers for TCR Vbeta segments and 13 reverse primers for TCR Jbeta segments. The CDR3 region of rearranged TCR beta genes was amplified from genomic DNA by a multiplex PCR assay. Amplified TCR beta libraries were sequenced as 87-base-pair reads on the Illumina HiSeq System. The study's processing was this. Across the 700 or so repertoires, a later analysis counted 80 million or so unique TCR beta chains, around 11 million of which were shared by at least two donors. To remove PCR and sequencing errors, raw reads were error-corrected and collapsed into unique sequences using a nearest-neighbor algorithm that merged closely related sequences. CDR3 sequences were aligned to IMGT reference sequences to assign V, D and J gene segments. For a sequence to be retained, a match of at least six nucleotides was required to both a V gene segment and a J gene segment. Rearrangements were called productive when the CDR3 lacked stop codons and stayed in frame with V and J; all others were non-productive. CDR3 was defined according to IMGT convention as the region running from the second conserved V-encoded cysteine to the conserved J-encoded phenylalanine. The earlier analysis of some 580 of the donors excluded any sequence lacking an unambiguous match to a single V gene segment. An earlier analysis of 587 of the donors called V segments functional above 56.7% productive rearrangements and segregating when the between-donor standard deviation exceeded 5%. A statistical classification framework was built for diagnosing cytomegalovirus status from the catalog of TCR beta chain sequences. A later analysis assigned V and J genes by comparing TCR nucleotide sequences with IMGT/GENE-DB human TR gene sequences. In a later analysis, CDR3 sequences and most-parsimonious VDJ recombination scenarios were assigned using the TCRdist pipeline. A later analysis defined each TCR beta chain by its CDR3 amino acid sequence plus V-gene family, and excluded reads lacking a unique V-gene family. To address suspected cross-contamination and a sequencing artifact, a later analysis removed around 600 highly shared, low-generation-probability nucleotide sequences. In a later analysis, a clonal expansion index was calculated for each public chain from normalized within-repertoire ranks of inferred template counts. In a later analysis, generation probabilities were computed with a VDJ recombination model fitted to out-of-frame rearrangements, and the resulting probabilities were checked against IGoR. In a later analysis, hypergeometric tests were used to score TCR-TCR, TCR-HLA and TCR-CMV co-occurrence, with a repertoire-size bias correction applied to TCR pairs. A later analysis estimated false discovery rates by permuting HLA or CMV assignments 20 times. In a later analysis, co-occurring TCRs were grouped using DBSCAN, and TCRdist sequence similarity was added for clustering within HLA-allele-positive subsets. Repertoires with fewer than 30,000 or more than 120,000 public chains were left out of co-occurrence clustering, as were a handful of repertoires with anomalous nucleotide sharing. The source is immuneACCESS, and TCRdb retained only in-frame sequences with V and J called. Part of the clones is not carried over; for the studies checked, unresolved V genes explain less than half of this, and the remainder is unexplained. V, J and clone size are taken as reported in that table, and D and trimming were inferred from the DNA itself. In this sample the table shows 90,000 to 120,000 clones, about 84% of which occur a single time. Of the sample, approximately 2% falls within the top ten clones.

The CDR3, cysteine through phenylalanine, is 15 amino acids long. This entry keeps only the CDR3 DNA: 45 bases, framed from base 1. The CDR1 and CDR2 encoded by the germline V gene are MDHEN and SYDVKM. V lost 1 base and J lost 5 bases, and the count of bases not matched to a germline gene is 6. The data were taken from a study of cytomegalovirus exposure and HLA in healthy donors (TCRdb year 2017). Background on the whole study: An earlier analysis of a few hundred of the donors reported 250 to 350 Gb of sequence data and 100 million to 120 million unique TCR beta sequences obtained from some 170 million T cells. About 280 gigabases of sequencing data and 80 million or so unique TCR sequences were included in an early release covering about 700 HLA-typed donors. Among the roughly 410 genotyped donors, around 79% belonged to the genetic ancestry cluster associated with self-reported Caucasian donors. The aim of the study was to test whether cataloging public T cell receptors could identify signatures of past pathogen exposure. Using immunosequencing, the study profiled T cell repertoires from about 610 subjects and related those repertoires to cytomegalovirus serostatus. Along with the roughly 700-subject first cohort, a separate validation cohort of over a hundred different subjects was used. To predict cytomegalovirus infection status, the study brought together high-throughput TCR immunosequencing, statistical association of individual TCRs with disease status, and machine learning. In a later analysis, previously published TCR beta repertoires from several hundred donors were re-analyzed and high-resolution HLA genotyping was added so that TCR occurrence patterns could be studied. Rather than drawing on any new phenotypic data, the later analysis identified candidate immune exposures from TCR beta sequences and the way those sequences occurred across donors. An earlier analysis of several hundred of the donors applied high-throughput TCR beta sequencing to assess whether each TCR beta V gene segment acted as functional or pseudogenic. Donor age, sex, ethnicity and CMV serostatus were collected together with the repertoire data. In a later genetic analysis, genome-wide SNP genotypes for about 55% of the roughly 700 donors were used, and that subset was treated as a discovery cohort. Every discovery cohort repertoire had been produced on one sequencing platform. HLA typing included class I and class II loci at four-digit resolution. Typing coverage differed by locus: A, B, C, DRB1 and DQB1 were typed in roughly 620-630 donors, DQA1 in roughly 510, DPA1 in approximately 610, and DPB1 in roughly 450. Because of strong linkage in the cohort, a handful of DR-DQ haplotypes were treated as single units for association and clustering. Across 398 genotyped donors of the cohort, an average of approximately 240,000 unique TCR beta nucleotide sequences per donor were sequenced, and about a sixth of those sequences were non-productive. Results the study describes overall, beyond this receptor: A further reported finding was that TCR beta sequences accurately predicted the HLA-A and HLA-B alleles for most subjects in the first cohort. A later genetic analysis reported fewer N-insertions in productive TCRs among donors in an Asian-associated ancestry cluster than the 666-donor mean. Correlated functional status among segregating V segments might be attributable to linkage disequilibrium, but an unknown experimental factor could not be ruled out. Compared with equally common non-associated chains, HLA-associated TCR beta chains in a later analysis were more clonally expanded and had lower generation probabilities. In a later genetic analysis, a missense DCLRE1C variant was associated with V-gene and J-gene trimming of TCR beta chains, and the association was replicated in an independent cohort. The study gave a list of over 150 TCR beta chains associated with cytomegalovirus. Because counts were too low, about 17 rarely observed V segments, including chromosome 9 orphons, were excluded from the earlier analysis of a few hundred of the donors. In a later analysis, several top co-occurrence clusters were reported to appear linked to parvovirus B19, influenza, CMV and Epstein-Barr virus. Assigning TCR associations to individual alleles was difficult when HLA alleles, especially DR and DQ, strongly co-occurred. The classifier was reported to diagnose cytomegalovirus status with high specificity and sensitivity in both the original cohort and the validation cohort. Because the 87-base-pair reads could not distinguish some IMGT-functional V segments, including TRBV6-2 and TRBV6-3, those segments were excluded. A group of highly shared sequence variants was considered likely to be a technical artifact of the sequencing pipeline. Presence/absence analyses assumed roughly uniform sequencing depth across donors, an assumption that may not hold. Immune exposure information for the cohort was limited to CMV serostatus. According to a later analysis, TCR association rates differed among HLA loci, with DRB1 alleles showing the most associated TCRs and HLA-C alleles showing the fewest. It was suggested by the authors that the approach could potentially be generalized to other disease states and immunological phenotypes. This cohort had only TCR beta chains sequenced, and the lack of alpha or paired-chain data limited which features could be detected. Three of the identified cytomegalovirus-associated TCR beta chains were confirmed in vitro to be specific for cytomegalovirus antigens. HLA typing was unavailable for some donors at each locus, so association tests used only the typed subset. In a later analysis, over 15,000 TCR beta sequences were associated with specific HLA alleles at a false discovery rate of 0.05. Across donors, most TCR sequences were observed very rarely, whereas some public TCRs were present in many individuals. According to a later analysis, most CMV-associated TCR beta chains appeared to be HLA-restricted, and the HLA associations seemed to be driven largely by CMV exposure. An earlier analysis of 587 of the donors showed that most TCR beta V segments appeared in productive rearrangements either about 87% or about 30% of the time, which broadly matched IMGT annotations.

The cohort was made up of approximately 670 healthy bone marrow donors. All cohort members were sampled while nominally healthy, although unrecorded immune exposures were likely present. The donor was CMV seronegative and belonged to the group of over 300 seronegative cohort members. Each donor provided a peripheral blood sample, and peripheral blood mononuclear cells were used for TCR beta sequencing. Genomic DNA extraction from the blood cell samples was performed with the Qiagen DNeasy Blood Extraction Kit. This chain joins TRBV28 to TRBJ1-1; TRBD1 matches 8 bases in the middle. The receptor's source is a man aged 25-45 years in good health and CMV-seronegative. Sequenced input: PBMCs. The DNA reads as follows: TGTGCCAGCAGTTTATTGAGGGACAGGACTACTGAAGCTTTCTTT. Its protein is CASSLLRDRTTEAFF.